This paragraph reports one T cell receptor (beta chain). Its antigen is currently unknown. The data were taken from a study of blood T cells in healthy people across ages. Whole-study results and caveats: In long-lived donors, naive CD4+ cell counts and diversity exceeded those of aged donors.

Unmatched junction bases numbered 5, after V lost 2 bases and J lost 3 bases. CDR3 length: 15 residues. Per the germline V gene, CDR1 is SGHAT and CDR2 is FQNNGV. Donors ranged from about 6 to 90 years old and were healthy Caucasians in Russia. Alongside a J-beta primer mix, a sample-barcoded 5' primer served in a second PCR lasting about 7 to 11 cycles. TCRdb re-called the 5' RACE reads through MiXCR, storing one row per CDR3 protein. The sample has 800,000 to 1,300,000 distinct CDR3 sequences, 20% to 25% seen once. The same data also contributed to another study, on T cells of mothers and their children. In that study: Three healthy Caucasian mothers and their six children were the donors. Relative to unrelated pairs, biologically related mother-child dyads exhibited marginally greater, non-significant overlap.

The material sequenced was blood. The rearrangement joins TRBV11-2 to TRBJ2-5, with 8 bases lining up with TRBD2. This receptor was obtained from a girl aged 2 to 10 in good health. The CDR3 sequence: CASSLWVSGEETQYF. The CDR3 coding sequence is TGTGCCAGCAGCTTATGGGTTAGCGGGGAAGAGACCCAGTACTTC.